Given below is one T cell receptor beta chain in context. The repertoire was sequenced with immunoSEQ multiplex PCR; TCRdb's copy has only in-frame clones and lacks some. The repertoire holds about 130,000 clones, with roughly 90% as singletons. During active infection, Seattle patients enrolled and were then monitored through disease. The sample belongs to a study of blood T cell repertoires in COVID-19. Trimming removed 6 bases at V and 2 bases at J, with 8 bases between. Germline V gene sequence: CDR1 KGHSH, CDR2 LQKENI. The CDR3 runs 12 residues. The sequence derives from a man aged 55 to 69 with COVID-19, enrolled during active disease. The chain uses TRBV18 and TRBJ2-7; perhaps TRBD1 as D (5 bases). The sequencing sample was made of peripheral blood. CDR3 protein: CASSDSTYEQYF. The CDR3 coding sequence is TGTGCCAGCTCCGACAGCACCTACGAGCAGTACTTC.